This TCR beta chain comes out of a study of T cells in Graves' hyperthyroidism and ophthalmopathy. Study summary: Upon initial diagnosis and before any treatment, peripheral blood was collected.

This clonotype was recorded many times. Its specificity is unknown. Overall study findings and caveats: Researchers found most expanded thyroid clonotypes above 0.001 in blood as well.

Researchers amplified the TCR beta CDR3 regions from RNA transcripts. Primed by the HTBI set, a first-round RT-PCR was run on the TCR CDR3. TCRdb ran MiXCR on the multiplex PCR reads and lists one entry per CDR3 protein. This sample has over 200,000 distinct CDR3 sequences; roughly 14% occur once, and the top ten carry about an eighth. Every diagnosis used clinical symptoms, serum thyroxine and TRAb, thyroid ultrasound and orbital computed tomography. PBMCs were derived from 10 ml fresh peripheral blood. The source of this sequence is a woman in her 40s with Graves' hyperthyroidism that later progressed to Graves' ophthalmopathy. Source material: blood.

CDR3 nucleotides: TGTGCCAGCTCAGGAGGGAACCTCTTCAAGGCCCAGTACTTC. This codes for CASSGGNLFKAQYF. This chain links TRBV18 with TRBJ2-5; possible D gene TRBD2, 6 bases. V was cut by 5 bases and J by 9 bases, with 19 bases left in between. The CDR3 sequence is 14 residues long. Germline CDR1 reads KGHSH; CDR2 reads LQKENI. Full variable domain (remainder filled in from reference TRBV18 and TRBJ2-5): NAGVMQNPRHLVRRRGQEARLRCSPMKGHSHVYWYRQLPEEGLKFMVYLQKENIIDESGMPKERFSAEFPKEGPSILRIQQVVRGDSAAYFCASSGGNLFKAQYFGPGTRLLVL.